These 3 T cell receptor beta chains originate from one sample sequenced in a study of blood T cell repertoires in COVID-19. Sequenced by immunoSEQ multiplex PCR; TCRdb stores in-frame clones only, minus some. The sample records 61,000 or so clones, approximately 91% being singletons. The specimen was peripheral blood. The origin of the receptors is a woman aged 45-60 years with active or convalescent COVID-19.

For the CDR3, the DNA is TGTGCCAGCAGCCCTTACTCTGGGGCCAACGTCCTGACTTTC. Encoded protein: CASSPYSGANVLTF. The J gene is TRBJ2-6, the V gene TRBV3-1 (or the pseudogene TRBV3-2); D not resolved. The CDR3 spans 14 residues. Trimming cost V 4 bases and J 0 bases, with 4 bases left between them. Looked up from germline, CDR1 is LGHDT and CDR2 is YNNKEL (reference sequence).

The V and J genes are TRBV11-2 and TRBJ2-4; 7 bases align to TRBD1. There are 14 residues in the CDR3. V lost 2 bases and J lost 7; bases outside the gene matches: 5. CDR1 SGHAT and CDR2 FQNNGV come from the germline V gene. CDR3 protein: CASSLMDRRNIQYF. The CDR3, as DNA: TGTGCCAGCAGCTTAATGGACAGGCGGAACATTCAGTACTTC.

The chain combines TRBV2 with TRBJ2-7, with TRBD2 identical over 7 bases. CDR3 length equals 17 residues. Germline V CDR1 and CDR2: SNHLY, FYNNEI. V shed 3 bases and J 4 bases; nucleotides not matched to a gene: 15. CDR3 DNA sequence: TGTGCCAGCAGTGAGGAAGCGGGATCACGAACCTATTACGAGCAGTACTTC. Encoded protein: CASSEEAGSRTYYEQYF.